This T cell receptor (beta chain) appears in the sequencing data of a study of beta chain features in type 1 diabetes. Notes on the study in general: At VDJ recombination sites, type 1 diabetes patients had fewer insertions and more deleted nucleotides. There was a moderate but significant shortening of TCRB CDR3s in all four CD4+ subsets of Type 1 diabetes patients.

The germline V gene has CDR1 SGHRS and CDR2 YFSETQ. The CDR3 length is 16 residues. J lost 1 base, V lost 2 bases, and 6 bases had no gene match. The sequenced template was cDNA made from the entire isolated RNA. Generated by immunoSEQ multiplex PCR, the TCRdb table keeps only in-frame clones and is missing some. The sample holds 40,000 to 50,000 clones, approximately 61% seen once. On this clone: The target antigen is unknown.

The sequencing input was Tregs from blood. The clonotype comes from a man aged 25-40 years with type 1 diabetes. Some clones in this sample may be carry-over from other donors' samples. The V call is TRBV5-1, the J call TRBJ2-1; 7 bases are a match to TRBD2. The CDR3 coding sequence is TGCGCCAGCAGCTTATTGGGACTACGATCCTACAATGAGCAGTTCTTC. Protein sequence: CASSLLGLRSYNEQFF.